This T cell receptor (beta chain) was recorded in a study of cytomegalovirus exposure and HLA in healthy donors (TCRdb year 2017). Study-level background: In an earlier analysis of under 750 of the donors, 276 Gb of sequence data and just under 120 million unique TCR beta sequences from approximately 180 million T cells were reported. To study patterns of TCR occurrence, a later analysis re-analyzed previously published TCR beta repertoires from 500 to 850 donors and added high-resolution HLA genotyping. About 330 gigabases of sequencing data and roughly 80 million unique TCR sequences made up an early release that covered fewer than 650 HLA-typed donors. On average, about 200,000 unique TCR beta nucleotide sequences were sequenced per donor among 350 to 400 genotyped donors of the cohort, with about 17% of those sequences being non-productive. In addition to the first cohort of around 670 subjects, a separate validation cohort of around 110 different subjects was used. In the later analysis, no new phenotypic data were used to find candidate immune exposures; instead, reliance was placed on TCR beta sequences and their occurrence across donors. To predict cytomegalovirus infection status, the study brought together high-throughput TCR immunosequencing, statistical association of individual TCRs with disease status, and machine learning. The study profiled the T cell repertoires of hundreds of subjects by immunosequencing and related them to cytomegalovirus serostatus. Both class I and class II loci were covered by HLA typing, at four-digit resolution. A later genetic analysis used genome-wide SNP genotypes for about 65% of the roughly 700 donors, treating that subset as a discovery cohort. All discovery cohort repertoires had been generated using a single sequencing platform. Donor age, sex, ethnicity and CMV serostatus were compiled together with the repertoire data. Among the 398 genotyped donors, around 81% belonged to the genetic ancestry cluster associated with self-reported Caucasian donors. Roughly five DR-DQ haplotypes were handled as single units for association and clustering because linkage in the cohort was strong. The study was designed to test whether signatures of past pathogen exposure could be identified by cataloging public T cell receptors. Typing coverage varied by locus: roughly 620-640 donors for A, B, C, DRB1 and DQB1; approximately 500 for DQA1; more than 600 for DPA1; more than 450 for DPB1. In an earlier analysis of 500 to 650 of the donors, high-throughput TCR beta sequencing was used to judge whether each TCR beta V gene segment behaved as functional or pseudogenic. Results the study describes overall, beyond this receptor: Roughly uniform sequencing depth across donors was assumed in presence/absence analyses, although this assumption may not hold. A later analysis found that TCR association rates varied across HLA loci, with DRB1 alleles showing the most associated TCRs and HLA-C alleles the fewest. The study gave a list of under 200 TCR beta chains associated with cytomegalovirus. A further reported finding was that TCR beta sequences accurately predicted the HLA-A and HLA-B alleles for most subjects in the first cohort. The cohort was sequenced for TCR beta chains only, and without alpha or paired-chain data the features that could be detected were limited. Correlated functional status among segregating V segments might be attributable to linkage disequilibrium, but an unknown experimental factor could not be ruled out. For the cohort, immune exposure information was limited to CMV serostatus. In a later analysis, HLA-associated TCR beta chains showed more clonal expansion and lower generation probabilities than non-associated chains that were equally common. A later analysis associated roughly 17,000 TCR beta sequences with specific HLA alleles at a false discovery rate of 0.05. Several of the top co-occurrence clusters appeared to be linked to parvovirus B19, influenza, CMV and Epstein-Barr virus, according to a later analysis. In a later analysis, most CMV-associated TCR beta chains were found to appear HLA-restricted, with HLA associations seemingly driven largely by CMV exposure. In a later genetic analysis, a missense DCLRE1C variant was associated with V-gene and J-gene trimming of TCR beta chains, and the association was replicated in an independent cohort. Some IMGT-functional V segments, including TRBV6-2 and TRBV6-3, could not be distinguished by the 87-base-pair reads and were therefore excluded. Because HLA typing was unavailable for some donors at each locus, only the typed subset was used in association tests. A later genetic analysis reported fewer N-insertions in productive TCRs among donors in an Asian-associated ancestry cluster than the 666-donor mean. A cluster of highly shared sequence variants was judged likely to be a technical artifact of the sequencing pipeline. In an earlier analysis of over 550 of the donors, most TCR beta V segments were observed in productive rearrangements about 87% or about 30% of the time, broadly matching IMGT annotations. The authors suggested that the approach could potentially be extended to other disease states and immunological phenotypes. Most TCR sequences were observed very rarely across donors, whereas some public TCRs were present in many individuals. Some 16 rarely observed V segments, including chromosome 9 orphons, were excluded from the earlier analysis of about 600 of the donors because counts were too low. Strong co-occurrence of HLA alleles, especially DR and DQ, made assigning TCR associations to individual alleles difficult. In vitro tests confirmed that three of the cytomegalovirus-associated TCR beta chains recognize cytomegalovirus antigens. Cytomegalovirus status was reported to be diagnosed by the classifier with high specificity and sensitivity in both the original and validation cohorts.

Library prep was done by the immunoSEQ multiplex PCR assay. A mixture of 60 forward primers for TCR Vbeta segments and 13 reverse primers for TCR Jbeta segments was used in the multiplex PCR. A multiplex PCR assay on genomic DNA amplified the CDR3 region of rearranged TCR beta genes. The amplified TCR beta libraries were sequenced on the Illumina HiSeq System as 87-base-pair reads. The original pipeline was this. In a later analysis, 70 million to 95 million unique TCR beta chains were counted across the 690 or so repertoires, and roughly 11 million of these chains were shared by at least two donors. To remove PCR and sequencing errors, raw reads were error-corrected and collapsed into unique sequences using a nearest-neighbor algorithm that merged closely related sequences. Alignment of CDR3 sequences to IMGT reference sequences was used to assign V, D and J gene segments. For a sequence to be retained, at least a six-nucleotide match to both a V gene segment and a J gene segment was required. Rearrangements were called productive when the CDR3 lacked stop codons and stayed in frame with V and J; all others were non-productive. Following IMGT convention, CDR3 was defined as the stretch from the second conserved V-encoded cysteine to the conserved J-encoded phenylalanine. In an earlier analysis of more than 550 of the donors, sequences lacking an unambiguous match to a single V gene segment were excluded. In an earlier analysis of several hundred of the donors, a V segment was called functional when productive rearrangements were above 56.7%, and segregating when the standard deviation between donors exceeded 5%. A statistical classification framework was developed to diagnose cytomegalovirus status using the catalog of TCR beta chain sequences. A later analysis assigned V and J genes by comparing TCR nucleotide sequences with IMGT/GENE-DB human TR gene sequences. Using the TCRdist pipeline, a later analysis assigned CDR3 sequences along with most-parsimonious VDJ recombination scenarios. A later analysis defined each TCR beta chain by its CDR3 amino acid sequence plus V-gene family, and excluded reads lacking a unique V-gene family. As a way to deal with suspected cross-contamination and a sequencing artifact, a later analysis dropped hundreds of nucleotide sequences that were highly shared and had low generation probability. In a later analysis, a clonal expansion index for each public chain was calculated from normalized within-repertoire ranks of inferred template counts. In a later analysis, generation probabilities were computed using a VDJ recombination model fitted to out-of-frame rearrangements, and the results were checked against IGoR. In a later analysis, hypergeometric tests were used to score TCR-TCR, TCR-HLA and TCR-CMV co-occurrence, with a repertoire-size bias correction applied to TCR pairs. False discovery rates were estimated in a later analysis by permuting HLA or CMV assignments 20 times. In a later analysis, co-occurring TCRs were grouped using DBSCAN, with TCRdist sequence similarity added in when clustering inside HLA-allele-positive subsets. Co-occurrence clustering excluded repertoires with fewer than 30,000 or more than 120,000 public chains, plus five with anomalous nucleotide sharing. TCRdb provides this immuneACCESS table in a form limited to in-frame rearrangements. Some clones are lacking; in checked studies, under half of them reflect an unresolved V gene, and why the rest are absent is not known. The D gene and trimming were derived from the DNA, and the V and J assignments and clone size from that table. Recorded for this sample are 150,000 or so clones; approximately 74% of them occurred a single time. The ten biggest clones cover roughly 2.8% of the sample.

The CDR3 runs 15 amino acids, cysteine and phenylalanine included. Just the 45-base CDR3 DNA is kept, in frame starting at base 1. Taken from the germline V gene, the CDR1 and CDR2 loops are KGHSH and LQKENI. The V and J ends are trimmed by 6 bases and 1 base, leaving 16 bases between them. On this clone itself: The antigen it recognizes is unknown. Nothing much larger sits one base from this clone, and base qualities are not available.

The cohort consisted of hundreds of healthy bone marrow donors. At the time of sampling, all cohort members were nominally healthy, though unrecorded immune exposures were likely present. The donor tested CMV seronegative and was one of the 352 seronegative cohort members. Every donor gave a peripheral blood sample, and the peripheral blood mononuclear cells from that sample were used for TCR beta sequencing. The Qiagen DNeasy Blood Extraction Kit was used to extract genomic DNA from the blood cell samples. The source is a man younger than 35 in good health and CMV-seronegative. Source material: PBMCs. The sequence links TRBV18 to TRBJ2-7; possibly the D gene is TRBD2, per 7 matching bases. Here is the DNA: TGTGCCAGCTCGAAATCCGGGGGGCCTTCCTACGAGCAGTACTTC. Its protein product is CASSKSGGPSYEQYF.